Following are 25 T cell receptor beta chains from one sample sequenced in a study of OX40 agonist ivuxolimab in advanced cancers. The method was immunoSEQ multiplex PCR; TCRdb's version includes in-frame clones alone and lacks a portion of them. The repertoire holds roughly 35,000 clones, 81% seen once, with more than 1.2% in the top ten. The specimen was CD4+ or CD8+ T cells sorted from blood, collected in a trial of the OX40 agonist ivuxolimab. These receptors were collected from an adult with an advanced solid tumor such as melanoma, head and neck, liver or kidney cancer.

This clone was seen only a few times. This chain links TRBV7-8 with TRBJ2-4; D ambiguous. Germline V gene data show CDR1 as SGHVS and CDR2 as FQNEAQ. V gave up 2 bases and J gave up 5 bases, with 13 bases separating them. This CDR3 region has 15 residues. The CDR3 here is CASSLRWEKENIQYF. CDR3 DNA: TGTGCCAGCAGCTTAAGGTGGGAAAAAGAAAACATTCAGTACTTC.

The J gene is TRBJ2-4, the V gene TRBV5-1; 8 bases match TRBD1. The CDR3 runs 15 residues. V shed 1 base, J shed 8 bases, and the junction held 8 bases outside the gene matches. Germline V gives CDR1 SGHRS, CDR2 YFSETQ. The CDR3 nucleotides read TGCGCCAGCAGCTTGACAGGGGGTCGGGACGACATTCAGTACTTC. It codes for CASSLTGGRDDIQYF.

Concerning this clone itself: This CDR3 is also generated by other DNA sequences in the sample. This chain uses TRBV28 with TRBJ2-1; no clear D gene. Germline values: CDR1 MDHEN, CDR2 SYDVKM. V was pared by 5 bases and J by 6 bases, with 17 bases between. CDR3 size: 15 residues. The chain's CDR3 is CASSPAGSLGNEQFF. The DNA of the CDR3 is TGTGCCAGCAGTCCAGCCGGGTCCCTGGGCAATGAGCAGTTCTTC.

The V and J genes are TRBV28 and TRBJ1-5; 9 nucleotides match TRBD1. The CDR3 sequence is 13 residues long. Germline assignment: CDR1 MDHEN and CDR2 SYDVKM. J gave up 7 bases and V 9 bases, and 7 bases lay outside the gene matches. The DNA for the CDR3 is TGTGCCAGAGGGGACAGGGCCAAACAGCCCCAGCATTTT. This sequence encodes CARGDRAKQPQHF.

This chain joins TRBV12-5 and TRBJ2-5; 7 positions agree with TRBD2. V lost 2 bases and J lost 4; bases outside the gene matches: 7. The CDR3 is 15 amino acids. CDR1 LGHNT and CDR2 FRNRAP come from the germline V gene. The chain's CDR3 is CASGLPRGVRETQYF. DNA for the CDR3: TGTGCTAGTGGTTTGCCCCGGGGGGTAAGAGAGACCCAGTACTTC.

The rearrangement joins TRBV18 to TRBJ2-3; D remains ambiguous. This CDR3 contains 13 residues. The V end was cut by 3 bases, the J end by 8 bases, with 12 bases between. CDR1 and CDR2 (germline): KGHSH, LQKENI. CDR3 bases: TGTGCCAGCTCACCGGGTAGCACCCCTACGCAGTATTTT. Residues: CASSPGSTPTQYF. The complete variable domain, with remaining parts taken from reference TRBV18 and TRBJ2-3, reads NAGVMQNPRHLVRRRGQEARLRCSPMKGHSHVYWYRQLPEEGLKFMVYLQKENIIDESGMPKERFSAEFPKEGPSILRIQQVVRGDSAAYFCASSPGSTPTQYFGPGTRLTVL.

This chain uses TRBV4-3 with TRBJ1-4, with no clear D. The V end was cut by 1 base, the J end by 5 bases, with 11 bases between. Germline V CDR1 and CDR2: LGHNA, YSLEER. CDR3 length: 15 residues. The CDR3 nucleotides are TGCGCCAGCAGCCAAGTAGGGTCGGGAAATGAAAAACTGTTTTTT. It specifies CASSQVGSGNEKLFF.

The rearrangement uses TRBV7-2 and TRBJ1-1; D uncertain. CDR3 length: 14 amino acids. Germline CDR1 is SGHTA and CDR2 is FQGNSA. Trimming left V 5 bases short and J 3 bases short, with 13 bases between. CDR3 amino acids: CASSLRSRHTEAFF. The CDR3 DNA follows: TGTGCCAGCAGCCTAAGGTCGCGACACACTGAAGCTTTCTTT.

The CDR3 region has the DNA TGTGCCAGCAGCAACTGGCCCTGGGATGAGCAGTTCTTC. It is translated as CASSNWPWDEQFF. This rearrangement joins TRBV21-1 to TRBJ2-1. TRBV21-1 is a recognized pseudogene. This CDR3 spans 13 amino acids.

This clone was counted between two and nine times. The rearrangement links TRBV30 to TRBJ2-5; no clear D gene. V was shortened by 2 bases and J by 12 bases, with 16 bases between the two germline ends. Looked up from germline, CDR1 is GTSNPN and CDR2 is SVGIG (reference sequence). This CDR3 comprises 12 residues. The CDR3 coding sequence is TGTGCCTGGAGTACGGTGGGGTCTACGGAGTACTTC. Amino acids: CAWSTVGSTEYF.

V gene TRBV19 combines with J gene TRBJ2-7; D is possibly TRBD1 or TRBD2 (5 bases each). The CDR3 extends over 13 amino acids. The germline V gene has CDR1 LNHDA and CDR2 SQIVND (reference sequence). Trimming stripped 5 bases from V and 5 bases from J, with 13 bases between. The CDR3 DNA reads as TGTGCCAGTAGTCTCAGTCGGGGCGACGAGCAGTACTTC. Its translation: CASSLSRGDEQYF.

The chain couples TRBV15 to TRBJ1-1; no clear D gene. Trimming left V 3 bases short and J 1 base short, with 6 bases between. CDR1 and CDR2 (germline): LNHNV, YYDKDF (reference sequence). This CDR3 has 13 residues. CDR3 sequence: CATSRGWNTEAFF. As DNA, the CDR3 is TGTGCCACCAGCAGGGGTTGGAACACTGAAGCTTTCTTT.

The DNA of the CDR3 is TGTGCCAGCACCTGGTCTGAAGCCAACGTCCTGACTTTC. Its translation is CASTWSEANVLTF. The genes are TRBV7-9 and TRBJ2-6; D gene uncertain. Germline values: CDR1 SEHNR, CDR2 FQNEAQ (reference sequence). The CDR3 runs 13 residues. V lost 7 bases to trimming and J lost 7 bases, with 11 bases between them.

This chain links TRBV6-8 with TRBJ2-5, with 7 bases matching TRBD1. The J call may be in error: the DNA end matches TRBJ2-7 better. The length of the CDR3 is 14 residues. Germline V gene sequence: CDR1 MNHGY, CDR2 SAAAGT. CDR3 sequence reads: CASSWPGTACEQYF. CDR3 DNA sequence: TGTGCCAGCAGTTGGCCTGGGACAGCCTGCGAGCAGTACTTC.

The chain combines TRBV7-2 with TRBJ1-6, with TRBD1 matching 10 bases. V lost 5 bases and J lost 14; bases outside the gene matches: 9. The germline CDR1 and CDR2 sequences are SGHTA and FQGNSA. CDR3 length equals 14 residues. This CDR3 is CASSPGTGVEALHF. The CDR3 DNA reads as TGTGCCAGCAGCCCCGGGACAGGGGTTGAGGCCCTCCACTTT.

The chain uses TRBV4-3 and TRBJ1-2; D not certain. Trimming pared 4 bases from V and 3 bases from J, leaving 12 bases between. The CDR3 runs 14 residues. CDR1 and CDR2 (germline): LGHNA, YSLEER. DNA of the CDR3: TGCGCCAGCAGCCGATCAAGGGTTGACTATGGCTACACCTTC. Translating gives CASSRSRVDYGYTF.

CDR3 sequence: CASSYGTANYGYTF. For the CDR3, the DNA is TGTGCCAGCAGTTACGGGACAGCTAACTATGGCTACACCTTC. This chain connects TRBV6-5 to TRBJ1-2; 7 nucleotides match TRBD1. With 2 bases clipped from V and 0 bases from J, the junction kept 0 bases outside the gene matches. Looked up from germline, CDR1 is MNHEY and CDR2 is SVGAGI. The CDR3 runs 14 residues.

V usage is TRBV5-4 and J usage is TRBJ2-3; 12 nucleotides line up with TRBD1. V trimming: 4 bases; J trimming: 4 bases; junction bases outside the gene matches: 7. The germline V gene encodes CDR1 SGHNT and CDR2 YYREEE (reference sequence). The CDR3 spans 16 residues. The CDR3 DNA reads as TGTGCCAGCAGCCCTTTGGGGACAGGGGGCGCAGATACGCAGTATTTT. It yields the protein CASSPLGTGGADTQYF.

This rearrangement joins TRBV6-9 to TRBJ2-2, with 11 bases that match TRBD2. Germline assignment: CDR1 MNHGY and CDR2 SVAAGI. V was pared by 5 bases and J by 7 bases, with 9 bases of the junction left unmatched. The CDR3 runs 16 residues. The CDR3 is CASSLHSGGALGELFF. DNA for the CDR3: TGTGCCAGCAGTCTCCATAGCGGGGGGGCCCTCGGGGAGCTGTTTTTT.

This chain connects TRBV18 to TRBJ1-1; the D gene is possibly TRBD1 (5 bases). V lost 3 bases and J 0 bases, leaving 5 bases between the germline ends. The CDR3 length is 13 residues. Per the germline V gene, CDR1 is KGHSH and CDR2 is LQKENI. CDR3 residues: CASSPTVNTEAFF. CDR3 nucleotide sequence: TGTGCCAGCTCACCGACAGTGAACACTGAAGCTTTCTTT.

This clone was seen only a few times. V gene TRBV6-6 combines with J gene TRBJ2-2; TRBD2 matches 11 bases. The CDR3 sequence is 15 residues long. J gave up 7 bases and V 4 bases, and 5 bases lay outside the gene matches. Germline lookup yields CDR1 MNHNY and CDR2 SVGAGI (reference sequence). The CDR3 coding sequence is TGTGCCAGCAGTTTAGCGGGAGGGCAGGGCGGGGAGCTGTTTTTT. This codes for CASSLAGGQGGELFF.

This clone was counted a few times. This CDR3 is CASSHRQVPSGKLFF. CDR3 nucleotide sequence: TGTGCCAGCAGCCACCGACAGGTCCCTTCAGGGAAACTGTTTTTT. The rearrangement joins TRBV5-8 to TRBJ1-4; TRBD1 might be the D (6 bases). CDR1 is SGHTS, CDR2 YDEGEE, per germline. The V end was cut by 4 bases, the J end by 11 bases, with 21 bases between. The CDR3 is made up of 15 amino acids.

This chain links TRBV7-2 with TRBJ2-5, with D perhaps TRBD2 (7 bases). Trimming removed 3 bases from V and 5 bases from J, with 16 bases in between. CDR1 SGHTA and CDR2 FQGNSA come from the germline V gene. The CDR3 contains 15 residues. The CDR3 bases are TGTGCCAGCAGCTTCATTGGGGGGGGCCGTGAGACCCAGTACTTC. Translated: CASSFIGGGRETQYF.

This chain uses TRBV7-8 with TRBJ1-5; D might be TRBD1 (5 bases). The V gene's germline CDR1 is SGHVS and CDR2 FQNEAQ. The CDR3 spans 15 residues. V was trimmed by 4 bases and J by 4 bases, leaving 14 bases between them. The CDR3 sequence is CASSWRGGENQPQHF. For the CDR3, the DNA is TGTGCCAGCAGCTGGAGGGGCGGGGAGAATCAGCCCCAGCATTTT.

With regard to this clone: The sample has other DNA sequences that encode this CDR3 too. The rearrangement links TRBV5-4 to TRBJ1-6, with 9 bases lining up with TRBD1. The CDR3 sequence is 14 residues long. Germline V CDR1 and CDR2: SGHNT, YYREEE (reference sequence). The ends lost 5 bases at V and 8 bases at J; junction bases unmatched: 5. CDR3 coding DNA: TGTGCCAGCAGTCTAGGGACAGGGTATTCACCCCTCCACTTT. It translates to CASSLGTGYSPLHF.